Sequencing of this T cell receptor beta chain was carried out in a study of OX40 agonist ivuxolimab in advanced cancers. Across the study: Eligibility rules accepted prior anti-PD-1, anti-PD-L1 or anti-CTLA-4 therapy, and around 44% had some.

About this clone: Its antigen is as yet unknown.

The CDR3 is 16 residues long. Germline V gene data show CDR1 as SQVTM and CDR2 as ANQGSEA. Germline trimming cut 8 bases from V and 9 bases from J; bases unmatched to any gene: 18. Autoimmune disease history or systemic immunosuppression meant exclusion. Profiled with immunoSEQ multiplex PCR; TCRdb holds only in-frame clones, not every one. This table has around 130,000 clones, around 95% appearing once. Study-level points and caveats: By week 6 at 0.1 to 3.0 mg/kg, blood CD4+ and CD8+ T cells had expanded clonally.

The rearrangement uses TRBV29-1 and TRBJ2-1, with 11 bases matching TRBD1. This TCR came from an adult with an advanced solid tumor such as melanoma, head and neck, liver or kidney cancer. The source material was CD4+ or CD8+ T cells sorted from blood, sampled in a trial of the OX40 agonist ivuxolimab. This CDR3 reads CSILEGQGALRSEQFF. DNA for the CDR3: TGCAGCATTTTAGAAGGACAGGGGGCTTTACGCAGTGAGCAGTTCTTC.